These 4 T cell receptor beta chains were sequenced from one sample in a study of identical twins (dated by TCRdb to the mid-2010s). The library relied on 5' RACE. Instrument on record: Illumina HiSeq 2000. TCRdb took the public reads, trimmed them with fastp at Q25, ran MiXCR for clone calling and kept in-frame beta chains. When rows share a CDR3 protein, they turn into one entry using the most common DNA and genes. Counted in this sample were about 280,000 distinct CDR3 sequences; approximately 8.5% of them appeared once. The ten largest clones capture approximately 2% of the sample. Another study also made use of these data, one on yellow fever vaccine responses in identical twins.

Sequences were obtained from memory (CD45RO+) T cells sorted from blood. The sample's cell subset or site label is to be understood as: CD45RO+ enriched T cells. The origin of the receptors is a woman under 30 in good health.

J is TRBJ1-1 and V is TRBV10-3; D unclear. The CDR3 length is 12 residues. V was pared by 5 bases and J by 0 bases, with 4 bases between. CDR1 and CDR2 (germline): ENHRY, SYGVKD. The CDR3 protein is CAISNMNTEAFF. In nucleotides, the CDR3 is TGTGCCATCAGTAACATGAACACTGAAGCTTTCTTT.

In this sample, this clonotype turned up a few times. This rearrangement joins TRBV7-7 to TRBJ2-5, with TRBD2 identical over 13 bases. V lost 9 bases and J lost 13; bases outside the gene matches: 17. CDR3 size: 15 residues. Germline V gives CDR1 SSHAT, CDR2 FNYEAQ (reference sequence). CDR3 coding DNA: TGTGCCAGTAGCGCTAGGGGGACTAGCGGGGACTATTGGTACTTC. Protein: CASSARGTSGDYWYF.

The DNA for the CDR3 is TGTGCCACCAGTGATTTTTTGGAGGAGGAGCAGTTCTTC. It is translated as CATSDFLEEEQFF. The chain links TRBV24-1 to TRBJ2-1; weak D call: TRBD2 (5 bases). Germline V gene data show CDR1 as KGHDR and CDR2 as SFDVKD. The V gene lost 1 base and the J gene lost 10 bases, with 10 bases spanning the gap. The CDR3 consists of 13 residues.

In its sample, this clonotype was seen many times. This chain uses TRBV12-3 or TRBV12-4 with TRBJ1-6; tentatively, D is TRBD1 (5 bases). The CDR3 runs to 13 residues. V lost 7 bases, J lost 10 bases, and 14 bases lay in between. CDR3 loop: CASNEGLSSPLHF. The CDR3 DNA reads TGTGCCAGCAACGAGGGGCTAAGCTCACCCCTCCACTTT.